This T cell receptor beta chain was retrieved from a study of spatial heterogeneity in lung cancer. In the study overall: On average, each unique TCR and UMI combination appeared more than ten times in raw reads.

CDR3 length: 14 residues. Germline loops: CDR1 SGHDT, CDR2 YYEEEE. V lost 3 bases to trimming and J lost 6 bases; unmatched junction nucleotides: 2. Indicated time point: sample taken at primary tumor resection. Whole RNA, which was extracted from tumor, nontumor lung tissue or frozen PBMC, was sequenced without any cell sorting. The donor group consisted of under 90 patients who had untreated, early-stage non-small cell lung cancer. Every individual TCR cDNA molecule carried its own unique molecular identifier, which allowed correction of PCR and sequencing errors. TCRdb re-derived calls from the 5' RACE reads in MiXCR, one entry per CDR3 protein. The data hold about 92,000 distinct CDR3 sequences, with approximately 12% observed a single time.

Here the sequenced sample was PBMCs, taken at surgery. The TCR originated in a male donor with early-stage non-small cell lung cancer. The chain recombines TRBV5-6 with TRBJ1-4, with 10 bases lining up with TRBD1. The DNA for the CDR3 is TGTGCCAGCAGCTACGGACAGGGGGATGAAAAACTGTTTTTT. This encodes CASSYGQGDEKLFF.